A single sample is the source of the 30 T cell receptor beta chains below, sequenced in a study of shared clonotypes between healthy human individuals. Assay used: immunoSEQ multiplex PCR; TCRdb lists only in-frame clones, some missing. The sample consists of some 2,100,000 clones, about 94% of them appearing once. The sequenced material came from naive CD4+ T cells sorted from blood. As to subset: CD45RA+ positively selected. The origin of the receptors is a man aged 18 to 30 in good health.

This sequence joins TRBV28 and TRBJ1-2; D is uncertain. The V and J ends lost 1 base and 5 bases respectively, with 20 bases between them. Germline V gene sequence: CDR1 MDHEN, CDR2 SYDVKM. The CDR3 runs 17 residues. CDR3 region: CASSLLLSAGIVYGYTF. CDR3 bases: TGTGCCAGCAGTTTATTGCTGTCGGCGGGGATCGTGTATGGCTACACCTTC.

The chain recombines TRBV2 with TRBJ2-2; D not certain. This CDR3 has 14 amino acids. Germline values: CDR1 SNHLY, CDR2 FYNNEI. V was shortened by 2 bases and J by 1 base, with 5 bases between the two germline ends. In DNA, the CDR3 is TGTGCCAGCAGTGAATTGGAGAACACCGGGGAGCTGTTTTTT. Translating gives CASSELENTGELFF.

This rearrangement joins TRBV5-1 to TRBJ2-5; the D gene is possibly TRBD2 (5 bases). Germline CDR1 reads SGHRS; CDR2 reads YFSETQ. This CDR3 has 15 amino acids. The germline V and J ends were trimmed by 1 base and 2 bases, with 12 bases remaining between them. The CDR3 protein is CASSLSSGSQETQYF. CDR3 DNA: TGCGCCAGCAGCTTGTCCAGCGGCTCACAAGAGACCCAGTACTTC.

This chain joins TRBV5-1 and TRBJ2-3; 8 bases agree with TRBD2. Germline values: CDR1 SGHRS, CDR2 YFSETQ. CDR3 length equals 17 residues. V gave up 0 bases and J gave up 0 bases; unmatched junction bases: 6. This CDR3 is CASSLVSGVASTDTQYF. CDR3 in DNA: TGCGCCAGCAGCTTGGTTAGCGGGGTCGCTAGCACAGATACGCAGTATTTT.

The chain joins TRBV5-1 to TRBJ1-4; D not resolved. The V end lost 4 bases, the J end lost 4 bases, and 11 bases lay between the germline ends. The length of the CDR3 is 14 residues. Per the germline V gene, CDR1 is SGHRS and CDR2 is YFSETQ. The CDR3 region is CASSPNIGNEKLFF. The CDR3 nucleotides are TGCGCCAGCAGCCCGAATATCGGTAATGAAAAACTGTTTTTT.

The chain carries TRBV6-5 and TRBJ2-3; 7 nucleotides match TRBD2. Per the germline V gene, CDR1 is MNHEY and CDR2 is SVGAGI. The length of the CDR3 is 13 residues. V lost 5 bases to trimming and J lost 6 bases; unmatched junction nucleotides: 5. The CDR3 protein is CASSRAGRDTQYF. CDR3 DNA: TGTGCCAGCAGTCGAGCGGGAAGGGATACGCAGTATTTT.

The chain joins TRBV11-2 to TRBJ2-3; D is undetermined. Deletions cut 3 bases from V and 6 bases from J, with 7 bases between. The CDR3 has 12 amino acids. From germline, CDR1 is SGHAT and CDR2 FQNNGV. CDR3 DNA: TGTGCCAGCAGCTTTAACGTGGATACGCAGTATTTT. This gives the protein CASSFNVDTQYF.

The chain recombines TRBV5-3 with TRBJ2-7; TRBD1 aligns across 9 bases. TRBV5-3 is flagged as an ORF with uncertain function. Trimming removed 3 bases from V and 6 bases from J; junction bases left unmatched: 10. The CDR3 runs to 15 residues. CDR3: CARSCAGTGQGEQYF. The CDR3 DNA is TGTGCCAGAAGCTGCGCCGGGACAGGGCAAGGCGAGCAGTACTTC.

The chain has TRBV4-3 and TRBJ2-7; no clear D gene. V gave up 0 bases and J gave up 5 bases, with 14 bases separating them. Germline V CDR1 and CDR2: LGHNA, YSLEER. The CDR3 consists of 15 residues. The CDR3 sequence is CASSQEQRGHHEQYF. CDR3 DNA sequence: TGCGCCAGCAGCCAAGAACAACGTGGGCATCACGAGCAGTACTTC.

The chain carries TRBV10-3 and TRBJ2-3; possibly TRBD2 for D (7 bases). CDR3 length: 16 amino acids. The germline V and J ends were trimmed by 0 bases and 3 bases, with 13 bases remaining between them. Germline V gene data show CDR1 as ENHRY and CDR2 as SYGVKD. The CDR3 sequence: CAISESWGGRTDTQYF. As DNA, the CDR3 is TGTGCCATCAGTGAGTCGTGGGGGGGCCGAACAGATACGCAGTATTTT.

J is TRBJ2-1 and V is TRBV20-1, with D unclear. Deletions cut 3 bases from V and 6 bases from J, with 6 bases between. Germline-derived CDR1 and CDR2 are DFQATT and SNEGSKA (reference sequence). The CDR3 covers 11 residues. The CDR3 protein is CSASRSNEQFF. The CDR3 nucleotides read TGCAGTGCTAGCCGCTCCAATGAGCAGTTCTTC.

The chain links TRBV5-1 to TRBJ1-6, with 9 nucleotides matching TRBD1. This CDR3 is built from 13 residues. Germline CDR1 SGHRS, CDR2 YFSETQ. J was trimmed by 10 bases and V by 4 bases; bases with no gene match: 3. The CDR3: CASSPGQGSPLHF. The CDR3 nucleotides read TGCGCCAGCAGCCCAGGACAGGGGTCACCCCTCCACTTT. Together with reference TRBV5-1 and TRBJ1-6, the CDR3 gives the full variable domain: KAGVTQTPRYLIKTRGQQVTLSCSPISGHRSVSWYQQTPGQGLQFLFEYFSETQRNKGNFPGRFSGRQFSNSRSEMNVSTLELGDSALYLCASSPGQGSPLHFGNGTRLTVT.

A note on this clone: The junction and the germline gene differ at one end; a read error may be behind it. The chain is built from TRBV10-3 and TRBJ2-2; no reliable D call. There are 13 residues in the CDR3. From germline, CDR1 is ENHRY and CDR2 SYGVKD. This CDR3 is CAINNMNPGELFF. In DNA, the CDR3 is TGTGCCATCAACAATATGAACCCCGGGGAGCTGTTTTTT.

The V call is TRBV6-5, the J call TRBJ1-2; perhaps TRBD1 as D (5 bases). Germline V lookup: CDR1 MNHEY, CDR2 SVGAGI. This CDR3 comprises 14 residues. The germline V and J ends were trimmed by 6 bases and 4 bases, with 15 bases remaining between them. CDR3 in DNA: TGTGCCAGCAGCCGGGGGGGGGTCGGCTATGGCTACACCTTC. This codes for CASSRGGVGYGYTF.

The V call is TRBV20-1, the J call TRBJ2-7, with D possibly being TRBD2 (5 bases). This CDR3 is 11 amino acids long. The V gene lost 3 bases and the J gene lost 7 bases, with 10 bases spanning the gap. Germline V CDR1 and CDR2: DFQATT, SNEGSKA (reference sequence). CDR3 nucleotides: TGCAGTGCTAGCGGGAAGGCGGAGCAGTACTTC. Amino acids: CSASGKAEQYF.

This chain joins TRBV6-6 and TRBJ1-6; D may be TRBD1 (6 bases). Trimming took off 2 bases at V and 13 bases at J, with 18 bases between the two ends. The CDR3 runs 15 residues. Germline loops: CDR1 MNHNY, CDR2 SVGAGI (reference sequence). The CDR3 DNA follows: TGTGCCAGCAGTTACACGGGGACACCGGCCGACCCCCTCCACTTT. Its protein is CASSYTGTPADPLHF.

This rearrangement joins TRBV2 to TRBJ2-4, with 12 bases identical to TRBD1. This CDR3 is 16 amino acids long. The germline V gene encodes CDR1 SNHLY and CDR2 FYNNEI. Unmatched junction bases numbered 6, after V lost 9 bases and J lost 0 bases. The chain's CDR3 is CASFGTGGAAKNIQYF. The CDR3 DNA is TGTGCCAGTTTCGGGACAGGGGGCGCAGCCAAAAACATTCAGTACTTC.

V is TRBV29-1 and J is TRBJ1-1; perhaps TRBD1 as D (5 bases). The V end was cut by 2 bases, the J end by 0 bases, with 10 bases between. The CDR3 runs 14 residues. Germline lookup yields CDR1 SQVTM and CDR2 ANQGSEA. This CDR3 is CSVEWADMNTEAFF. The CDR3 DNA reads TGCAGCGTTGAATGGGCGGACATGAACACTGAAGCTTTCTTT.

The chain joins TRBV4-1 to TRBJ2-7; TRBD2 matches 7 bases. Per the germline V gene, CDR1 is MGHRA and CDR2 is YSYEKL. The CDR3 is 15 amino acids. Trimming at V came to 4 bases and at J to 3 bases, leaving 9 bases not matched to a gene. In DNA, the CDR3 is TGCGCCAGCAGCCCATACGCTAGCGGACTCTACGAGCAGTACTTC. This codes for CASSPYASGLYEQYF.

The chain combines TRBV5-6 with TRBJ2-5, with D possibly matching TRBD1 (5 bases). The V gene's germline CDR1 is SGHDT and CDR2 YYEEEE. This CDR3 contains 15 residues. Trimming removed 0 bases at V and 2 bases at J, with 11 bases between. The CDR3 sequence: CASSLETGWQETQYF. The CDR3 coding sequence is TGTGCCAGCAGCTTGGAAACAGGATGGCAAGAGACCCAGTACTTC.

The chain is built from TRBV18 and TRBJ2-7; TRBD2 is a possible D gene (6 bases). CDR3 size: 15 residues. Trimming shortened V by 4 bases and J by 7 bases, and 20 bases separated the two germline ends. CDR1 and CDR2 (germline): KGHSH, LQKENI. CDR3: CASSRVAAGRGEQYF. CDR3 bases: TGTGCCAGCTCACGTGTTGCGGCGGGCCGGGGGGAGCAGTACTTC.

The chain carries TRBV6-5 and TRBJ1-2, with a tentative D call TRBD1 (5 bases). Per the germline V gene, CDR1 is MNHEY and CDR2 is SVGAGI. The CDR3 covers 16 residues. Trimming cost V 0 bases and J 8 bases, with 19 bases left between them. The CDR3 DNA follows: TGTGCCAGCAGTTACTCGGGGAGCCAGGGCATGGAAGGCTACACCTTC. Protein: CASSYSGSQGMEGYTF.

The chain uses TRBV11-2 and TRBJ2-1; weak D call: TRBD2 (5 bases). The germline V gene has CDR1 SGHAT and CDR2 FQNNGV. CDR3 length: 15 residues. V was clipped by 2 bases and J by 5 bases, with 13 bases between them. Written as DNA, the CDR3 is TGTGCCAGCAGCTTAATAGGGAGCCCAAACAATGAGCAGTTCTTC. Its protein product is CASSLIGSPNNEQFF.

The chain links TRBV11-1 to TRBJ2-2, with TRBD2 identical over 12 bases. The CDR3 spans 16 residues. Germline values: CDR1 SGHAT, CDR2 FQDESV (reference sequence). The J segment lost 5 bases and the V segment lost 6 bases, leaving 7 bases of the junction unmatched. The CDR3, as DNA: TGTGCCAGCAGGGCGCTAGCGGGGGGGCTGACCGGGGAGCTGTTTTTT. This gives the protein CASRALAGGLTGELFF. Based on the CDR3 plus reference TRBV11-1 and TRBJ2-2, the full variable domain is EAEVAQSPRYKITEKSQAVAFWCDPISGHATLYWYRQILGQGPELLVQFQDESVVDDSQLPKDRFSAERLKGVDSTLKIQPAELGDSAMYLCASRALAGGLTGELFFGEGSRLTVL.

This chain joins TRBV19 and TRBJ2-6; 9 bases are a match to TRBD1. CDR1 is LNHDA and CDR2 is SQIVND in the germline V gene (reference sequence). The CDR3 loop spans 18 amino acids. J was trimmed by 0 bases and V by 5 bases; bases with no gene match: 8. CDR3 sequence: CASSDIGTGTSGANVLTF. The CDR3 region has the DNA TGTGCCAGTAGTGATATAGGGACAGGGACCTCTGGGGCCAACGTCCTGACTTTC. The whole variable domain, remainder taken from reference TRBV19 and TRBJ2-6, is DGGITQSPKYLFRKEGQNVTLSCEQNLNHDAMYWYRQDPGQGLRLIYYSQIVNDFQKGDIAEGYSVSREKKESFPLTVTSAQKNPTAFYLCASSDIGTGTSGANVLTFGAGSRLTVL.

The V gene is TRBV5-1, the J gene TRBJ1-3, with D maybe TRBD1 (6 bases). Germline-derived CDR1 and CDR2 are SGHRS and YFSETQ. The CDR3 is made up of 16 amino acids. V was pared by 2 bases and J by 0 bases, with 12 bases between. The DNA for the CDR3 is TGCGCCAGCAGCTTAGGGGGGGCCAACTCTGGAAACACCATATATTTT. This translates into CASSLGGANSGNTIYF.

The gene calls are TRBV7-9 and TRBJ2-4; 9 positions agree with TRBD1. V lost 1 base, J lost 0 bases, and 7 bases stayed unmatched. In germline, CDR1 is SEHNR, CDR2 FQNEAQ (reference sequence). CDR3 length equals 18 residues. Written as DNA, the CDR3 is TGTGCCAGCAGCTTAGGGACAGGGGAGTGGGGAGCCAAAAACATTCAGTACTTC. Translated, it gives CASSLGTGEWGAKNIQYF. The entire variable domain, with the rest obtained from reference TRBV7-9 and TRBJ2-4, is as follows: DTGVSQNPRHKITKRGQNVTFRCDPISEHNRLYWYRQTLGQGPEFLTYFQNEAQLEKSRLLSDRFSAERPKGSFSTLEIQRTEQGDSAMYLCASSLGTGEWGAKNIQYFGAGTRLSVL.

The rearrangement uses TRBV9 and TRBJ2-5, with D perhaps TRBD2 (6 bases). CDR1 and CDR2 (germline): SGDLS, YYNGEE. The ends were cut back, 0 bases at V and 5 bases at J, with 11 bases in the middle. CDR3 length: 14 amino acids. CDR3 region: CASSVAGVRETQYF. CDR3 nucleotide sequence: TGTGCCAGCAGCGTAGCGGGGGTTCGGGAGACCCAGTACTTC.

The rearrangement links TRBV4-3 to TRBJ2-3; 8 bases are a match to TRBD2. Germline CDR1 and CDR2: LGHNA and YSLEER. The length of the CDR3 is 16 residues. V trimming: 0 bases; J trimming: 2 bases; junction bases outside the gene matches: 4. CDR3 in DNA: TGCGCCAGCAGCCAAGAAACTAGCGGATACACAGATACGCAGTATTTT. It encodes CASSQETSGYTDTQYF.

The J gene is TRBJ2-7, the V gene TRBV5-4; D not certain. V lost 1 base and J lost 2, with 10 bases in between. Per germline, CDR1 SGHNT and CDR2 YYREEE (reference sequence). The CDR3 contains 14 residues. CDR3 sequence (DNA): TGTGCCAGCAGCTTGATAGGGATTCCCTACGAGCAGTACTTC. Its translation: CASSLIGIPYEQYF.